This T cell receptor beta chain derives from a study of OX40 agonist ivuxolimab in advanced cancers. Study at large: Patients received ivuxolimab, an agonistic anti-OX40 (CD134) antibody. Study results and caveats: With doses of 0.1 to 3.0 mg/kg, CD4+ and CD8+ blood T cells had undergone clonal expansion by week 6. Antigen targets of the expanded peripheral T cells went undetermined.

It was autoimmune disease history or systemic immunosuppression that excluded patients. This clone has just one count. Its target is not known. This CDR3 spans 13 amino acids. Trimming stripped 8 bases from V and 0 bases from J, with 10 bases between. CDR1 LGHNA and CDR2 YNFKEQ come from the germline V gene. TCRdb's copy holds only in-frame clones and misses some; the assay was immunoSEQ multiplex PCR. The sample contains about 32,000 clones, less than 90% of which appear only once. This chain uses TRBV4-2 with TRBJ1-1; possible D gene TRBD1, 6 bases. The sample consisted of CD4+ or CD8+ T cells sorted from blood, taken in a trial of the OX40 agonist ivuxolimab. The clonotype was recovered from an adult with an advanced solid tumor such as melanoma, head and neck, liver or kidney cancer. CDR3 nucleotide sequence: TGTGCCAGCCGAGGACAGATGAACACTGAAGCTTTCTTT. Amino acid sequence: CASRGQMNTEAFF.